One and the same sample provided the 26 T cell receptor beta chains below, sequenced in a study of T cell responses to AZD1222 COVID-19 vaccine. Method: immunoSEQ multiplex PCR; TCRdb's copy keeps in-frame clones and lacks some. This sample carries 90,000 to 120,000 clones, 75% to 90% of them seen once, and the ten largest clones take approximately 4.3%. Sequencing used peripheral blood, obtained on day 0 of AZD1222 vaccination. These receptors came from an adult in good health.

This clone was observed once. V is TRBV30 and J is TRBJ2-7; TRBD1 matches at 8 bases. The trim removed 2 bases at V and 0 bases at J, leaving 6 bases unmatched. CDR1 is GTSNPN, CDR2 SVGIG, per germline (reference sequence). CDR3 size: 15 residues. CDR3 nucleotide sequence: TGTGCCTGGAGTTCAGGGGGCCGCTCCTCCTACGAGCAGTACTTC. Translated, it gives CAWSSGGRSSYEQYF.

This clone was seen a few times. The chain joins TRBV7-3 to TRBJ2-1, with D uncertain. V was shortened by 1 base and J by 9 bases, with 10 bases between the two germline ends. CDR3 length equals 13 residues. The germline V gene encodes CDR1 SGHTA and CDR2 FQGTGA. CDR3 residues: CASSLIGPPEQFF. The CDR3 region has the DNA TGTGCCAGCAGCTTAATTGGACCCCCTGAGCAGTTCTTC.

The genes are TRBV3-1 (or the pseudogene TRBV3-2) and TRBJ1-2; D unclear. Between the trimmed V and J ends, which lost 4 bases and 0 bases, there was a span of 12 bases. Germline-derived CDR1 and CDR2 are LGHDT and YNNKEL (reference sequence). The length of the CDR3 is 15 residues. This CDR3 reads CASSRTDTANYGYTF. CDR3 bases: TGTGCCAGCAGCCGGACGGATACAGCTAACTATGGCTACACCTTC.

The CDR3 DNA is TGTGCCAGTAGTGGCGAGTACAATGAGCAGTTCTTC. This encodes CASSGEYNEQFF. V usage is TRBV19 and J usage is TRBJ2-1; D is ambiguous. V was clipped by 5 bases and J by 4 bases, with 6 bases between them. Germline CDR1 and CDR2: LNHDA and SQIVND (reference sequence). The CDR3 sequence is 12 residues long.

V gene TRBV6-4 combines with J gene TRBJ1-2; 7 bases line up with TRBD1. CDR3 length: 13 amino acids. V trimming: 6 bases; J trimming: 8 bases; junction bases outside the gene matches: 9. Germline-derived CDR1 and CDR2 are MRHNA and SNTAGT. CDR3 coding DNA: TGTGCCAGCAGCCCGGGACAGTTCACGGGCTACACCTTC. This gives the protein CASSPGQFTGYTF.

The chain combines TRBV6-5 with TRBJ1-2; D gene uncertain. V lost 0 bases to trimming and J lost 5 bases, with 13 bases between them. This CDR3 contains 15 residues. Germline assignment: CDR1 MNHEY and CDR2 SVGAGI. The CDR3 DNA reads TGTGCCAGCAGTTACTCACCACGCCTCGCATATGGCTACACCTTC. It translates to CASSYSPRLAYGYTF.

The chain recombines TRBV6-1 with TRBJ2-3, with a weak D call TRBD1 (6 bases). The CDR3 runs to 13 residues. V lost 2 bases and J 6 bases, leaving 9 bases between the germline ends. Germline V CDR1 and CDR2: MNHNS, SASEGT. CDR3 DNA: TGTGCCAGCAGTGAATGGGGGCCGGATACGCAGTATTTT. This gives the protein CASSEWGPDTQYF.

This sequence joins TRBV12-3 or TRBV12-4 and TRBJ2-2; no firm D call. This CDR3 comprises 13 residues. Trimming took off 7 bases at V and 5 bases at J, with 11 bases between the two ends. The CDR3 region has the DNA TGTGCCAGCACTCTAAGACGGACCGGGGAGCTGTTTTTT. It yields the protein CASTLRRTGELFF.

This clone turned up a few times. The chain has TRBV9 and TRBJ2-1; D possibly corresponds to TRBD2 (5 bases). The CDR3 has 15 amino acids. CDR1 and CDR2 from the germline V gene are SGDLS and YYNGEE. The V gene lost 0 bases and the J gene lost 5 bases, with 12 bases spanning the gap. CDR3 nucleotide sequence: TGTGCCAGCAGCGTAGGCGGGTCCGCCAACAATGAGCAGTTCTTC. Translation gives CASSVGGSANNEQFF.

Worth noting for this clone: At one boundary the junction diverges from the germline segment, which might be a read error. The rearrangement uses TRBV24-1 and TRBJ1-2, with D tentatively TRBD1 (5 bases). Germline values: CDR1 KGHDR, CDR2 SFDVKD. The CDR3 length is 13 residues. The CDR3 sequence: CATEGPGTFELAF. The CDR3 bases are TGTGCCACCGAGGGACCGGGGACCTTTGAATTGGCCTTC.

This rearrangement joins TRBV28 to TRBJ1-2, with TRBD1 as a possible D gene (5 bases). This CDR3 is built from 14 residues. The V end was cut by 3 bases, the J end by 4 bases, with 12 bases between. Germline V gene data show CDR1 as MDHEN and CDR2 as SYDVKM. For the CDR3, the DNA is TGTGCCAGCAGTTTGGGGGGGGTAGCCTATGGCTACACCTTC. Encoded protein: CASSLGGVAYGYTF.

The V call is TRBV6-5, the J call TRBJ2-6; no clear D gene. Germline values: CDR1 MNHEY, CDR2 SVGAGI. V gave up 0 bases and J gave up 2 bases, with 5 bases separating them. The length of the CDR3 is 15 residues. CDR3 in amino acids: CASSYSRAGANVLTF. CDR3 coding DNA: TGTGCCAGCAGTTACTCAAGGGCTGGGGCCAACGTCCTGACTTTC.

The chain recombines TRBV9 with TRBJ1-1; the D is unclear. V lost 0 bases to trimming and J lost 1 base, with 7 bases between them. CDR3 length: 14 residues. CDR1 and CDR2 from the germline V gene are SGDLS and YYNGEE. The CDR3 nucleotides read TGTGCCAGCAGCGTAGGTCAGAAGAACACTGAAGCTTTCTTT. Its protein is CASSVGQKNTEAFF.

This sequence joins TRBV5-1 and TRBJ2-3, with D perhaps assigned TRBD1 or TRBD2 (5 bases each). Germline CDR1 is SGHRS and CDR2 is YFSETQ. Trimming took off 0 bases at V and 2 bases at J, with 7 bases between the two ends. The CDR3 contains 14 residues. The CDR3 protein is CASSLGGFTDTQYF. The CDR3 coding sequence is TGCGCCAGCAGCTTGGGGGGGTTCACAGATACGCAGTATTTT.

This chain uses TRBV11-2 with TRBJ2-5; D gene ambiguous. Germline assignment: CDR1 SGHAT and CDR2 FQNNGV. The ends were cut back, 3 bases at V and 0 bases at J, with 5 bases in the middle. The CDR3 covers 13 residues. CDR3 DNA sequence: TGTGCCAGCAGCTTTTCCCACCAAGAGACCCAGTACTTC. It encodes CASSFSHQETQYF.

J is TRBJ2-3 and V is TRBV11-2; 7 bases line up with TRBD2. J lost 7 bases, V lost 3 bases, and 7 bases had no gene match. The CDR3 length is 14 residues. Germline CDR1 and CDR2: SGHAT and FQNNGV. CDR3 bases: TGTGCCAGCAGCTTGGGCGGGAGTACGAATACGCAGTATTTT. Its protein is CASSLGGSTNTQYF.

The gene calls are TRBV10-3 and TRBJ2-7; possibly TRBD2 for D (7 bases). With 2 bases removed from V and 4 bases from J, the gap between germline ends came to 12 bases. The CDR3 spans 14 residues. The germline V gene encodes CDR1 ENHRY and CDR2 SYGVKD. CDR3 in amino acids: CAISEGGAGYEQYF. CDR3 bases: TGTGCCATCAGTGAGGGGGGGGCCGGATACGAGCAGTACTTC.

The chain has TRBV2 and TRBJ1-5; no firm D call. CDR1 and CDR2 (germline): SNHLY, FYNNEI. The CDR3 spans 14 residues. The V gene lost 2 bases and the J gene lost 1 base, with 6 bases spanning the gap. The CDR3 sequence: CASSEWSSNQPQHF. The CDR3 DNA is TGTGCCAGCAGTGAATGGAGCAGCAATCAGCCCCAGCATTTT.

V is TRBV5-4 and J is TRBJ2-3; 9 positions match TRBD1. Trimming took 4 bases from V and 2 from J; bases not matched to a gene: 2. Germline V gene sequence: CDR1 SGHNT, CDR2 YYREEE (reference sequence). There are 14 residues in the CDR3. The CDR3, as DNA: TGTGCCAGCAGCCAACAGGGGGCCACAGATACGCAGTATTTT. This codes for CASSQQGATDTQYF.

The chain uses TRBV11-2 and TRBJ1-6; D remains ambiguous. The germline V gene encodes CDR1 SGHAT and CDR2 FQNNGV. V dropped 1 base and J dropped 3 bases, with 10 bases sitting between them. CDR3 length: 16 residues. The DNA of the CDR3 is TGTGCCAGCAGCTTAGTTCGGGAGAGCTATAATTCACCCCTCCACTTT. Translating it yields CASSLVRESYNSPLHF.

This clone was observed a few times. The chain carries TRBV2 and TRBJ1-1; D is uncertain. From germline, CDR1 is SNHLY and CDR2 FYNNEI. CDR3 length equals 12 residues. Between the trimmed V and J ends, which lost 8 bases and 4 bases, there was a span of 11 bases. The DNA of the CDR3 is TGTGCCAGCTCCCTTTGGGGCACTGAAGCTTTCTTT. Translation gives CASSLWGTEAFF.

CDR3 bases: TGTGCCAGTAGTATTCCGGACAGAAAGGGAGGCAAGGAGCTGTTTTTT. It is translated as CASSIPDRKGGKELFF. This rearrangement joins TRBV19 to TRBJ2-2; possibly TRBD1 or TRBD2 for D (6 bases each). This CDR3 is 16 amino acids long. The germline V and J ends were trimmed by 3 bases and 10 bases, with 21 bases remaining between them. Germline V gene lookup returns CDR1 LNHDA and CDR2 SQIVND (reference sequence).

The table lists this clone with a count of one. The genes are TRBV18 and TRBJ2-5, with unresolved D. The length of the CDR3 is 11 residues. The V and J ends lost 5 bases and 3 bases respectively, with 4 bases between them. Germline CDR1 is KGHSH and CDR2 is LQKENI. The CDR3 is CASSDKETQYF. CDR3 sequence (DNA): TGTGCCAGCTCAGACAAAGAGACCCAGTACTTC.

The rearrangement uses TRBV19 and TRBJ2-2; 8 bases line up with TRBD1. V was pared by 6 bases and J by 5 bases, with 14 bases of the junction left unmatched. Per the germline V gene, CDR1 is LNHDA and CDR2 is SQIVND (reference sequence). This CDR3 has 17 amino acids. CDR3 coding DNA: TGTGCCAGTAGCCGGGCAGGGGGCGCAGGTTGGACCGGGGAGCTGTTTTTT. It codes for CASSRAGGAGWTGELFF.

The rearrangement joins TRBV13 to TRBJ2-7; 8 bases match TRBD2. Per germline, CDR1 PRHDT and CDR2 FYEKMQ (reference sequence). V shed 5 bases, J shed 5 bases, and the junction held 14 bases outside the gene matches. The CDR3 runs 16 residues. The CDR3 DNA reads TGTGCCAGCAGCACCCCAAGCGGGAGTAGTAAGAACGAGCAGTACTTC. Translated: CASSTPSGSSKNEQYF.

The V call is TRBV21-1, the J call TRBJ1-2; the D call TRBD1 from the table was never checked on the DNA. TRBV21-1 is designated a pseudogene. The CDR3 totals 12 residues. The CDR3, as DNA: TGTGCCAGCAGCAAAGACAGGGAGGGCTACACCTTC. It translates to CASSKDREGYTF.